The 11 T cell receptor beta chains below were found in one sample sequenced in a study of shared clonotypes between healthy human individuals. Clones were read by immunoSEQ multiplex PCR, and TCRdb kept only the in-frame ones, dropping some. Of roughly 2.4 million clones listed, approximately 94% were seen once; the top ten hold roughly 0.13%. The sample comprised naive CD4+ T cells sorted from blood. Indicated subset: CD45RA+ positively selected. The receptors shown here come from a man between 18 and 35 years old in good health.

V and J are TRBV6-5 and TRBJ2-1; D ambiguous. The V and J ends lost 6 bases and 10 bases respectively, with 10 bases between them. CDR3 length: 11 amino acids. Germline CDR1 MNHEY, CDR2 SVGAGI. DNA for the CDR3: TGTGCCAGCAGGTCCGGGCGGGAGCAGTTCTTC. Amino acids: CASRSGREQFF.

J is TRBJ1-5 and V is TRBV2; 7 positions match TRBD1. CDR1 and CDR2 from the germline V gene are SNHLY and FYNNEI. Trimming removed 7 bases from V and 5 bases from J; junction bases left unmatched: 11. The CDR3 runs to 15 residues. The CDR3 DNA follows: TGTGCCAGCAACCGACAGGGTCCGCGGGATCAGCCCCAGCATTTT. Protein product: CASNRQGPRDQPQHF.

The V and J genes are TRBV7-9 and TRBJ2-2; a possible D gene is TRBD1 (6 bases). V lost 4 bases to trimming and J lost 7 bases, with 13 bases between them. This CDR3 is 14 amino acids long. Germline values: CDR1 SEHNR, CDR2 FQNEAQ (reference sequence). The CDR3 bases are TGTGCCAGCAGCTACACAGGGCGGAGCGGGGAGCTGTTTTTT. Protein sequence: CASSYTGRSGELFF.

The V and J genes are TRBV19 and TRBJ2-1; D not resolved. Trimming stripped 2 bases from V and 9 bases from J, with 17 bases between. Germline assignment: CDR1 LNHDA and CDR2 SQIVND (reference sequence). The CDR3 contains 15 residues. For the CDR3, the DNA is TGTGCCAGTAGTATATCGCTATCGGCCACCGGTGAGCAGTTCTTC. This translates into CASSISLSATGEQFF.

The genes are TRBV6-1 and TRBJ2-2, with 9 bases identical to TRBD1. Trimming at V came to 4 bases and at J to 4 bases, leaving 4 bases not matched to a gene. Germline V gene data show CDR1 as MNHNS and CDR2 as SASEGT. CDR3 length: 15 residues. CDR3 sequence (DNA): TGTGCCAGCAGTGGGCGACAGGGGGGCACCGGGGAGCTGTTTTTT. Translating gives CASSGRQGGTGELFF.

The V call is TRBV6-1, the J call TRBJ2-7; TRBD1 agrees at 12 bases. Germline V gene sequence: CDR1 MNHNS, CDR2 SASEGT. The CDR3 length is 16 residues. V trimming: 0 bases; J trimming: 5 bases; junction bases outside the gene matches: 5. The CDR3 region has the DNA TGTGCCAGCAGTGAAGCAGGGACAGGGGGCGGCCACGAGCAGTACTTC. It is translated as CASSEAGTGGGHEQYF.

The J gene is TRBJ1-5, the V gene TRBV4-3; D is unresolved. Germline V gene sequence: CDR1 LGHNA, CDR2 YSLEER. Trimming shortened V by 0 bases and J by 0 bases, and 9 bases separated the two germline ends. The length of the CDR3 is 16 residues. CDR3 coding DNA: TGCGCCAGCAGCCAAGATCTTACAGTTAGCAATCAGCCCCAGCATTTT. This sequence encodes CASSQDLTVSNQPQHF.

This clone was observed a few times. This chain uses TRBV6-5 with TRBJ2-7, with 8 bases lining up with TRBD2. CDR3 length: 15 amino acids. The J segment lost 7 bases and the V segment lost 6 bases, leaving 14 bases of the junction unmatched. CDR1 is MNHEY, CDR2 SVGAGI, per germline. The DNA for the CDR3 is TGTGCCAGCAGGTCCCCCGAGAGCGGGAGCTGGGAGCAGTACTTC. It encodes CASRSPESGSWEQYF.

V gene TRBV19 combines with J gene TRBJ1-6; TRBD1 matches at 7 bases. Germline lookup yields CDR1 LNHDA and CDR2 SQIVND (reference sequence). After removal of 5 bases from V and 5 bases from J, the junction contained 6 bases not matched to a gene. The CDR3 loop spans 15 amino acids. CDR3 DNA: TGTGCCAGTAGTCCAAGACAGGGAGATAATTCACCCCTCCACTTT. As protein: CASSPRQGDNSPLHF.

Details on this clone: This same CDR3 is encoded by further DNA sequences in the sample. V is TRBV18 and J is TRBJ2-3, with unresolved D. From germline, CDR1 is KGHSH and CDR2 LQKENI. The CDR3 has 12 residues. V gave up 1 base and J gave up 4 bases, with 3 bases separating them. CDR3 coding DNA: TGTGCCAGCTCACCACGTGCAGATACGCAGTATTTT. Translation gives CASSPRADTQYF.

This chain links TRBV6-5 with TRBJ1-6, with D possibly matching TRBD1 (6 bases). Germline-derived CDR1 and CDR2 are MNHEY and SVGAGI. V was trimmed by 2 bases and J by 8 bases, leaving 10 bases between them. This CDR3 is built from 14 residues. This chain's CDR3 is CASSYVPGDSPLHF. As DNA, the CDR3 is TGTGCCAGCAGTTACGTTCCAGGGGATTCACCCCTCCACTTT.